A single sample is the source of the 18 T cell receptor beta chains below, sequenced in a study of T cell responses to AZD1222 COVID-19 vaccine. TCRdb's table, derived via immunoSEQ multiplex PCR, lists solely in-frame clones and lacks some. The sample records about 120,000 clones, 90% being singletons. The sample here was peripheral blood, taken on day 0 of MenACWY control vaccination. These receptors were taken from an adult in good health.

V and J are TRBV28 and TRBJ2-1; weak D call: TRBD2 (6 bases). The V end lost 8 bases, the J end lost 4 bases, and 15 bases lay between the germline ends. The germline V gene has CDR1 MDHEN and CDR2 SYDVKM. This CDR3 region has 14 residues. The CDR3 is CASETPGLYNEQFF. The CDR3 DNA follows: TGTGCCAGCGAAACACCGGGACTTTACAATGAGCAGTTCTTC.

V is TRBV13 and J is TRBJ2-5; D gene uncertain. Looked up from germline, CDR1 is PRHDT and CDR2 is FYEKMQ (reference sequence). Trimming cost V 0 bases and J 6 bases, with 11 bases left between them. The CDR3 consists of 14 residues. The CDR3 DNA follows: TGTGCCAGCAGCTTAGGCTTGACTTCACAGACCCAGTACTTC. Encoded protein: CASSLGLTSQTQYF.

With respect to this clone: Other nucleotide sequences from this sample produce the same CDR3. The rearrangement joins TRBV2 to TRBJ1-5; 10 nucleotides agree with TRBD1. Losses at the gene ends were 4 bases for V and 6 bases for J; bases not matched to a gene: 6. Looked up from germline, CDR1 is SNHLY and CDR2 is FYNNEI. There are 15 residues in the CDR3. CDR3 DNA: TGTGCCAGCAGTGTTTCCTGGACAGGGGGTCAGCCCCAGCATTTT. The encoded protein is CASSVSWTGGQPQHF.

As to this clone: This specimen includes other DNA sequences encoding the same CDR3. The rearrangement links TRBV20-1 to TRBJ1-2; D is possibly TRBD1 (5 bases). The CDR3 spans 11 residues. Germline CDR1 reads DFQATT; CDR2 reads SNEGSKA (reference sequence). V dropped 0 bases and J dropped 7 bases, with 6 bases sitting between them. The CDR3 DNA reads TGCAGTGCTAGAGACAGGGTTGGCTACACCTTC. Residues: CSARDRVGYTF.

V gene TRBV6-4 combines with J gene TRBJ2-3, with 9 bases identical to TRBD2. V lost 6 bases to trimming and J lost 2 bases; unmatched junction nucleotides: 3. The CDR3 loop spans 14 amino acids. Germline lookup yields CDR1 MRHNA and CDR2 SNTAGT. This chain's CDR3 is CASRGTSPTDTQYF. CDR3 in DNA: TGTGCCAGCAGGGGGACTAGCCCCACAGATACGCAGTATTTT.

This clone was counted between two and nine times. The chain uses TRBV4-1 and TRBJ2-1; 11 bases are shared with TRBD2. In germline, CDR1 is MGHRA, CDR2 YSYEKL. V was pared by 5 bases and J by 5 bases, with 5 bases of the junction left unmatched. This CDR3 has 15 residues. In DNA form, the CDR3 reads TGCGCCAGCAGCGTCGGACTAGCGGGTGACAATGAGCAGTTCTTC. It yields the protein CASSVGLAGDNEQFF.

This sequence joins TRBV6-5 and TRBJ1-4; weak D call: TRBD1 (5 bases). Germline V gene sequence: CDR1 MNHEY, CDR2 SVGAGI. CDR3 length: 16 residues. Trimming removed 4 bases at V and 8 bases at J, with 20 bases between. Here the CDR3 reads CASSFRRGPVTEKLFF. In nucleotides, the CDR3 is TGTGCCAGCAGTTTCAGGCGGGGACCGGTTACGGAAAAACTGTTTTTT.

The chain recombines TRBV6-1 with TRBJ2-7; maybe TRBD1 (6 bases). Looked up from germline, CDR1 is MNHNS and CDR2 is SASEGT. This CDR3 contains 13 residues. CDR3 sequence (DNA): TGTGCCAGCAGTGAATTAGCAGGGGTAGCCCGTAGAGTC. Translation gives CASSELAGVARRV.

The rearrangement uses TRBV6-4 and TRBJ2-1; TRBD2 matches at 9 bases. The trim removed 3 bases at V and 4 bases at J, leaving 4 bases unmatched. Per the germline V gene, CDR1 is MRHNA and CDR2 is SNTAGT. CDR3 length: 15 residues. The CDR3 DNA follows: TGTGCCAGCAGTGAATTAGCGGGGGAGTACAATGAGCAGTTCTTC. Its protein product is CASSELAGEYNEQFF.

The chain has TRBV4-2 and TRBJ2-1; 8 bases map to TRBD2. CDR1 and CDR2 from the germline V gene are LGHNA and YNFKEQ. This CDR3 contains 14 residues. J was trimmed by 10 bases and V by 0 bases; bases with no gene match: 5. In DNA, the CDR3 is TGTGCCAGCAGCCAAGATTGGGTAGCGGGAGAGCAGTTCTTC. Its protein is CASSQDWVAGEQFF.

The rearrangement links TRBV7-9 to TRBJ2-2, with D maybe TRBD2 (6 bases). The CDR3 loop spans 14 amino acids. V was pared by 4 bases and J by 6 bases, with 12 bases between. CDR1 and CDR2 from the germline V gene are SEHNR and FQNEAQ (reference sequence). CDR3 sequence: CASSSPGVPGELFF. As DNA, the CDR3 is TGTGCCAGCAGCTCCCCGGGGGTCCCCGGGGAGCTGTTTTTT.

This chain links TRBV11-2 with TRBJ2-7; D call uncertain. The CDR3 has 14 amino acids. Germline values: CDR1 SGHAT, CDR2 FQNNGV. Trimming took 1 base from V and 5 from J, leaving 12 bases between them. CDR3 sequence: CASSLVLRFDEQYF. The CDR3 DNA is TGTGCCAGCAGCTTAGTTCTCAGGTTTGACGAGCAGTACTTC.

The rearrangement links TRBV7-6 to TRBJ2-1, with 8 bases matching TRBD2. This CDR3 has 17 residues. The V gene's germline CDR1 is SGHVS and CDR2 FNYEAQ. J gave up 5 bases and V 1 base, and 10 bases lay outside the gene matches. CDR3 in DNA: TGTGCCAGCAGCTTAGGGGGGGGAGGACTAGCAGACAATGAGCAGTTCTTC. Residues: CASSLGGGGLADNEQFF. Together with reference TRBV7-6 and TRBJ2-1, the CDR3 gives the full variable domain: GAGVSQSPRYKVTKRGQDVALRCDPISGHVSLYWYRQALGQGPEFLTYFNYEAQQDKSGLPNDRFSAERPEGSISTLTIQRTEQRDSAMYRCASSLGGGGLADNEQFFGPGTRLTVL.

This clone was seen once. The chain recombines TRBV29-1 with TRBJ2-5; tentative D call: TRBD1 (5 bases). Between the trimmed V and J ends, which lost 8 bases and 1 base, there was a span of 11 bases. The V gene's germline CDR1 is SQVTM and CDR2 ANQGSEA. CDR3 length: 12 residues. Here the CDR3 DNA reads TGCAGCTCTAAGGGGTTCCAAGAGACCCAGTACTTC. As protein: CSSKGFQETQYF. The whole variable domain, filled in from reference TRBV29-1 and TRBJ2-5, reads SAVISQKPSRDICQRGTSLTIQCQVDSQVTMMFWYRQQPGQSLTLIATANQGSEATYESGFVIDKFPISRPNLTFSTLTVSNMSPEDSSIYLCSSKGFQETQYFGPGTRLLVL.

This chain connects TRBV5-4 to TRBJ1-1, with D uncertain. V lost 4 bases, J lost 11 bases, and 15 bases lay in between. There are 12 residues in the CDR3. Per germline, CDR1 SGHNT and CDR2 YYREEE (reference sequence). CDR3 in amino acids: CASSQWGEVAFF. Written as DNA, the CDR3 is TGTGCCAGCAGCCAGTGGGGTGAGGTGGCTTTCTTT.

This chain joins TRBV14 and TRBJ1-3; D unresolved. The V gene lost 1 base and the J gene lost 0 bases, with 13 bases spanning the gap. Germline V gene sequence: CDR1 SGHDN, CDR2 FVKESK. The CDR3 consists of 17 residues. The CDR3 region is CASSQVARWDSGNTIYF. The CDR3 region has the DNA TGTGCCAGCAGCCAAGTCGCTAGGTGGGACTCTGGAAACACCATATATTTT. Variable domain in full (rest from reference TRBV14 and TRBJ1-3): EAGVTQFPSHSVIEKGQTVTLRCDPISGHDNLYWYRRVMGKEIKFLLHFVKESKQDESGMPNNRFLAERTGGTYSTLKVQPAELEDSGVYFCASSQVARWDSGNTIYFGEGSWLTVV.

The V and J genes are TRBV15 and TRBJ1-3; 10 bases fit TRBD1. Germline V lookup: CDR1 LNHNV, CDR2 YYDKDF (reference sequence). V shed 0 bases, J shed 0 bases, and the junction held 2 bases outside the gene matches. CDR3 length: 17 amino acids. The CDR3 bases are TGTGCCACCAGCAGAGAGGGGACAGGGGCCTCTGGAAACACCATATATTTT. As protein: CATSREGTGASGNTIYF.

As DNA, the CDR3 is TGTGCCAGCAGCTTAGGACTAGCGGGAGCGTACGAGCAGTACTTC. Its translation: CASSLGLAGAYEQYF. The J gene is TRBJ2-7, the V gene TRBV7-2, with 12 bases that match TRBD2. V shed 1 base, J shed 4 bases, and the junction held 2 bases outside the gene matches. Germline-derived CDR1 and CDR2 are SGHTA and FQGNSA. CDR3 length: 15 amino acids.